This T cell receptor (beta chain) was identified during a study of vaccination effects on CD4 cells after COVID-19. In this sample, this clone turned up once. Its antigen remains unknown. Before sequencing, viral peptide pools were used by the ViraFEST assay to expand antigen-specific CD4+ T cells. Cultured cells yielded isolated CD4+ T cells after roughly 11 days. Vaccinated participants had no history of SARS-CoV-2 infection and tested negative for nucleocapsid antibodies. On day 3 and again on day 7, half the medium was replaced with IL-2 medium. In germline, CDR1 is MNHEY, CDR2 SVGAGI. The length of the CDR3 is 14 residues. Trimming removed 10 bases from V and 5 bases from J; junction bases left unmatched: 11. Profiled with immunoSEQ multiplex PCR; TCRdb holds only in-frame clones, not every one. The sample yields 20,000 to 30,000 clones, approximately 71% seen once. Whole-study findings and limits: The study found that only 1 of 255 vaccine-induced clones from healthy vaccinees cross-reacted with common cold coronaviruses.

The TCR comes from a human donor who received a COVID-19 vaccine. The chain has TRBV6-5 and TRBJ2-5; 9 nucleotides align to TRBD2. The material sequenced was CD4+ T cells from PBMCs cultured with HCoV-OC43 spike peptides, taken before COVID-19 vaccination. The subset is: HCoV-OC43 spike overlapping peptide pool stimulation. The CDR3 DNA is TGTGCCACCCATCTAGCGGGGCTAGTCGAGACCCAGTACTTC. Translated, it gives CATHLAGLVETQYF.